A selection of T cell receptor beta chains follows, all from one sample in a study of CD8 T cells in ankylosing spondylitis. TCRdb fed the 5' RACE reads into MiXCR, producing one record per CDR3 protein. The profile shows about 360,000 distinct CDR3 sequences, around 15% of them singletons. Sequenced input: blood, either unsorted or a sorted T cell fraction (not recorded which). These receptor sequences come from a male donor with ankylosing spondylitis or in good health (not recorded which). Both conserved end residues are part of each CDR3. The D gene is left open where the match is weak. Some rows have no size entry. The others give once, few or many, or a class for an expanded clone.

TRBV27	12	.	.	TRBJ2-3	CASSFRTDTQYF	TGTGCCAGCAGTTTTCGCACAGATACGCAGTATTTT
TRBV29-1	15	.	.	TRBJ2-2	CSVGEAPGRSGELFF	TGCAGCGTTGGTGAGGCCCCAGGGAGGAGCGGGGAGCTGTTTTTT
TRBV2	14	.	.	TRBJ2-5	CASTQNGVQETQYF	TGTGCCAGCACCCAGAACGGCGTCCAAGAGACCCAGTACTTC
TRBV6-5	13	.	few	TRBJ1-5	CASSSSRDQPQHF	TGTGCCAGCAGCTCCTCCAGGGATCAGCCCCAGCATTTT
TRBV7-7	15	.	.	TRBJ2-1	CASSPQASSYNEQFF	TGTGCCAGCAGCCCACAGGCTAGCTCCTACAATGAGCAGTTCTTC
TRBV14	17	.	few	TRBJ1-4	CASSQDRGGQLNEKLFF	TGTGCCAGCAGCCAAGACAGAGGTGGACAGCTTAATGAAAAACTGTTTTTT
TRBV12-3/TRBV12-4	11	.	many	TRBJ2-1	CASSTLSEQFF	TGTGCCAGCAGTACCCTATCTGAGCAGTTCTTC
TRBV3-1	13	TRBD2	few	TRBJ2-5	CASSLAGGASQYF	TGTGCCAGCAGTTTAGCGGGAGGTGCTTCCCAGTACTTC
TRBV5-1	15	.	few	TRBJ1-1	CASSLVGSVNTEAFF	TGCGCCAGCAGCTTGGTAGGGTCGGTGAACACTGAAGCTTTCTTT
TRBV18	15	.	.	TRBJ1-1	CASSPLAGQNTEAFF	TGTGCCAGCTCACCCTTAGCCGGTCAGAACACTGAAGCTTTCTTT
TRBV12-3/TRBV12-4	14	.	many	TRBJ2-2	CASSPNSRSGELFF	TGTGCCAGCTCCCCTAACTCTAGGTCCGGGGAGCTGTTTTTT
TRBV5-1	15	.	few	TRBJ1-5	CASSLKEYRNQPQHF	TGCGCCAGCAGCTTGAAAGAATATCGCAATCAGCCCCAGCATTTT
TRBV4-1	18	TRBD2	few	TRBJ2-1	CASSQEVGSGTRHNEQFF	TGCGCCAGCAGCCAAGAGGTGGGGAGCGGGACTCGACACAATGAGCAGTTCTTC
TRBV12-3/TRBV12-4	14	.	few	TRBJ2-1	CASRSGTNYNEQFF	TGTGCCAGCAGATCGGGCACGAACTACAATGAGCAGTTCTTC
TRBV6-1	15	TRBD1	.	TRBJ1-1	CASSTHRGQNTEAFF	TGTGCCAGCAGTACCCACAGGGGGCAGAACACTGAAGCTTTCTTT
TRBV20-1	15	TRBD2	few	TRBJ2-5	CSARPGLAGSETQYF	TGCAGTGCGCGACCGGGACTAGCGGGATCAGAGACCCAGTACTTC
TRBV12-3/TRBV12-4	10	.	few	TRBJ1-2	CASGGRGYTF	TGTGCCAGTGGCGGGAGGGGCTACACCTTC
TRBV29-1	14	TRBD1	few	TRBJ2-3	CSTTTGGNTDTQYF	TGCAGCACCACCACAGGGGGAAACACAGATACGCAGTATTTT
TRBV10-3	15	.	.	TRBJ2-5	CAISEGRGQQETQYF	TGTGCCATCAGTGAGGGGCGGGGCCAGCAAGAGACCCAGTACTTC
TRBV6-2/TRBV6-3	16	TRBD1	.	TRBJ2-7	CASRPTGTFFSYEQYF	TGTGCCAGCAGACCGACAGGGACCTTCTTCTCCTACGAGCAGTACTTC
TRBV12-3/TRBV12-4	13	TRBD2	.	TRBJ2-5	CASRKLARETQYF	TGTGCCAGCCGGAAACTAGCGAGAGAGACCCAGTACTTC
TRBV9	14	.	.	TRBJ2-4	CASSQGVGKNIQYF	TGTGCCAGCAGCCAAGGGGTTGGCAAAAACATTCAGTACTTC
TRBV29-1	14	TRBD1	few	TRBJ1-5	CSAKSGGGNQPQHF	TGCAGCGCCAAATCAGGGGGCGGCAATCAGCCCCAGCATTTT
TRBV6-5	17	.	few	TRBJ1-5	CASSYTPPGGADQPQHF	TGTGCCAGCAGTTATACCCCACCGGGGGGGGCAGATCAGCCCCAGCATTTT
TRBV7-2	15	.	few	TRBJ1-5	CASSLESSHHQPQHF	TGTGCCAGCAGCTTGGAAAGCAGCCACCATCAGCCCCAGCATTTT
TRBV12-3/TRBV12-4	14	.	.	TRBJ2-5	CASSLRPNQETQYF	TGTGCCAGCAGTTTAAGGCCGAACCAAGAGACCCAGTACTTC
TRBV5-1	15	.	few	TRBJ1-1	CASSLGSLVGTEAFF	TGCGCCAGCAGCTTGGGGAGCCTAGTGGGCACTGAAGCTTTCTTT
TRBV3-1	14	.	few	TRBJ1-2	CASSQDWSAGGYTF	TGTGCCAGCAGCCAAGATTGGAGCGCTGGTGGCTACACCTTC
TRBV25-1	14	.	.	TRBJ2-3	CASRGLSHTDTQYF	TGTGCCAGCAGGGGATTGTCCCACACAGATACGCAGTATTTT
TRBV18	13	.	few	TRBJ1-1	CASSPIPGDEAFF	TGTGCCAGCTCACCGATCCCGGGGGATGAAGCTTTCTTT
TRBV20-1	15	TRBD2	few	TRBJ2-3	CSASPSGGPGDTQYF	TGCAGTGCTAGCCCTAGCGGGGGCCCCGGGGATACGCAGTATTTT
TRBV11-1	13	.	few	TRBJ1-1	CASSSWVNTEAFF	TGTGCCAGCAGCTCGTGGGTGAACACTGAAGCTTTCTTT
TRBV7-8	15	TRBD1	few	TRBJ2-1	CASSLSWDRAYEQFF	TGTGCCAGCAGCTTATCGTGGGACAGGGCCTATGAGCAGTTCTTC
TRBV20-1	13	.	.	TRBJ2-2	CSARRGNTGELFF	TGCAGTGCTAGGCGGGGGAACACCGGGGAGCTGTTTTTT
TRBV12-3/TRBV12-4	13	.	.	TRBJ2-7	CASMPGAGYEQYF	TGTGCCAGCATGCCGGGGGCCGGCTACGAGCAGTACTTC
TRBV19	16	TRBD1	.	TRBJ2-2	CASMDRGSLGTGELFF	TGTGCCAGTATGGACAGGGGGAGTCTTGGGACCGGGGAGCTGTTTTTT
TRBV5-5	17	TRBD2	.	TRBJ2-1	CASRGIPSGRAGNEQFF	TGTGCCAGCAGGGGGATTCCGAGCGGGAGGGCAGGTAATGAGCAGTTCTTC
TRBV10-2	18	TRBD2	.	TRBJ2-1	CASSEWKLEGLAYNEQFF	TGCGCCAGCAGTGAGTGGAAACTCGAGGGACTAGCGTACAATGAGCAGTTCTTC
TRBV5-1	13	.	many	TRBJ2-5	CASSLGGKETQYF	TGCGCCAGCAGCTTGGGTGGAAAAGAGACCCAGTACTTC
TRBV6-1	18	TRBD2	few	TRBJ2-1	CASTSIPGTSGDLNEQFF	TGTGCCAGCACCTCCATCCCCGGGACTAGCGGGGATCTGAATGAGCAGTTCTTC
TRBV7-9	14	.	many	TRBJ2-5	CASSSYRDQETQYF	TGTGCCAGCAGCTCGTACAGGGATCAAGAGACCCAGTACTTC
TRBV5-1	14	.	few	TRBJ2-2	CASSLAENTGELFF	TGCGCCAGCAGCTTGGCCGAGAACACCGGGGAGCTGTTTTTT
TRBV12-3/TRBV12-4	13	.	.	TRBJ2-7	CASGLLRGGEQYF	TGTGCCAGCGGTTTACTCAGGGGAGGCGAGCAGTACTTC
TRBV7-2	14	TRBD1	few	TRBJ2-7	CASGRDRRIYEQYF	TGTGCCAGCGGCCGGGACAGGCGGATTTACGAGCAGTACTTC
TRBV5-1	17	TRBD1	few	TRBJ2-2	CASSASGGLVHTGELFF	TGCGCCAGCAGCGCCTCAGGGGGCCTTGTGCACACCGGGGAGCTGTTTTTT
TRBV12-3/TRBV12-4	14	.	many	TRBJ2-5	CASNLQGFQETQYF	TGTGCCAGCAACCTTCAGGGGTTCCAAGAGACCCAGTACTTC
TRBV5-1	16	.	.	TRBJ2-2	CASSFWAGSDTGELFF	TGCGCCAGCAGCTTCTGGGCGGGCTCGGACACCGGGGAGCTGTTTTTT
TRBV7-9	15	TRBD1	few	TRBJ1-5	CASSVAGGRDQPQHF	TGTGCCAGCAGCGTCGCAGGGGGTAGGGATCAGCCCCAGCATTTT